The next 13 T cell receptor beta chains were all read from a single sample in a study of tumor-infiltrating lymphocytes in primary liver carcinoma. Co-extracted RNA and DNA came from around 20-30 mg of unsorted bulk tissue. Using a constant-region primer together with ProtoScript II reverse transcriptase, TCR beta cDNA was made from about 490 ng of total RNA. Library construction for TCR beta comprised three nested multiplex PCR rounds performed with slightly modified ARM-PCR. A C-beta reverse primer and TRBV1-TRBV30 forward primers served in each of the first two PCR rounds, at about 10 cycles apiece. TCRdb re-called the multiplex PCR reads with MiXCR, one entry per CDR3 protein. This sample has roughly 78,000 distinct CDR3 sequences, with 65% to 75% found just once. Sequenced material: liver tumor tissue from sampling region 4. As to subset: tumor region T4, right-lateral pole. These receptors came from a woman aged 55-69 years with primary liver carcinoma and hepatitis B virus infection.

Of note for this clonotype: A read error may be the cause here, since a much bigger clone is one base away. The chain joins TRBV5-1 to TRBJ2-7; 9 nucleotides agree with TRBD2. This CDR3 comprises 14 residues. V gave up 0 bases and J gave up 6 bases; unmatched junction bases: 4. Germline CDR1 is SGHRS and CDR2 is YFSETQ. CDR3 amino acids: CASSLARGGSEQYF. CDR3 nucleotides: TGCGCCAGCAGCTTGGCGCGGGGGGGGAGCGAGCAGTACTTC.

Regarding this clonotype: Given the absence of the conserved phenylalanine or tryptophan at the CDR3 end, a read error is likely. This chain joins TRBV7-9 and TRBJ2-5, with D unresolved. The CDR3 covers 11 residues. Germline V CDR1 and CDR2: SEHNR, FQNEAQ (reference sequence). The CDR3 nucleotides read TGTACCAGCAGCTTCGAAGAGACCCAGTACATC. Translation: CTSSFEETQYI.

This clonotype has ten or more counts. This rearrangement joins TRBV28 to TRBJ2-4; the D is unclear. V lost 5 bases, J lost 0 bases, and 17 bases lay in between. The CDR3 covers 17 residues. Per the germline V gene, CDR1 is MDHEN and CDR2 is SYDVKM. This CDR3 reads CASSLSLADVAKNIQYF. In DNA form, the CDR3 reads TGTGCCAGCAGTCTGTCCCTGGCGGACGTAGCCAAAAACATTCAGTACTTC.

This clonotype was recorded only once. The chain carries TRBV11-2 and TRBJ1-1; D ambiguous. The V end was cut by 4 bases, the J end by 1 base, with 19 bases between. This CDR3 is 17 amino acids long. Germline V lookup: CDR1 SGHAT, CDR2 FQNNGV. This CDR3 is CASSSPLTRGSNTEAFF. The CDR3 DNA follows: TGTGCCAGCAGCTCCCCACTGACGCGAGGGTCGAACACTGAAGCTTTCTTT. The variable domain in full, with the rest retrieved from reference TRBV11-2 and TRBJ1-1, is EAGVAQSPRYKIIEKRQSVAFWCNPISGHATLYWYQQILGQGPKLLIQFQNNGVVDDSQLPKDRFSAERLKGVDSTLKIQPAKLEDSAVYLCASSSPLTRGSNTEAFFGQGTRLTVV.

This chain joins TRBV7-2 and TRBJ2-7; 14 bases map to TRBD2. V was clipped by 8 bases and J by 7 bases; unmatched bases: 10. The CDR3 covers 15 residues. CDR1 and CDR2 from the germline V gene are SGHTA and FQGNSA. The CDR3 DNA reads as TGTGCCAGCGGCCCCGGGACTAGCGGGAGTAGGGAGCAGTACTTC. Protein: CASGPGTSGSREQYF.

In regard to this clonotype: The junction does not match germline at one end; this may be a read error. This rearrangement joins TRBV11-3 to TRBJ2-1; TRBD2 might be the D (5 bases). In germline, CDR1 is SGHNT, CDR2 YENEEA. This CDR3 contains 15 residues. The DNA for the CDR3 is TGTGCCAGCAGCTTGGCTGCGGCTACCCGGGGTGAGCAGTTCTTT. Translated, it gives CASSLAAATRGEQFF.

As for this clonotype: Just one base apart from a much larger clone, this may be a read error. V usage is TRBV7-9 and J usage is TRBJ2-3, with a possible D match to TRBD1 (5 bases). The CDR3 is 14 amino acids. Looked up from germline, CDR1 is SEHNR and CDR2 is FQNEAQ (reference sequence). This CDR3 is CASSLEGLTDTRYF. The DNA of the CDR3 is TGTGCCAGCAGCTTAGAGGGGTTGACAGATACGCGGTATTTT. The full variable domain, in which reference TRBV7-9 and TRBJ2-3 provide the parts outside the CDR3, is DTGVSQNPRHKITKRGQNVTFRCDPISEHNRLYWYRQTLGQGPEFLTYFQNEAQLEKSRLLSDRFSAERPKGSFSTLEIQRTEQGDSAMYLCASSLEGLTDTRYFGPGTRLTVL.

This clonotype was detected ten times or more. The chain combines TRBV7-3 with TRBJ2-2; possibly TRBD2 for D (6 bases). This CDR3 has 15 amino acids. CDR1 and CDR2 from the germline V gene are SGHTA and FQGTGA. Trimming pared 2 bases from V and 7 bases from J, leaving 14 bases between. The CDR3 reads CASSLGAGRGGELFF. The CDR3 region has the DNA TGTGCCAGCAGCTTAGGGGCGGGACGTGGCGGGGAGCTGTTTTTT.

Concerning this clonotype itself: One junction end disagrees with the germline gene, perhaps due to a read error. The V call is TRBV4-2, the J call TRBJ2-3; the D gene is possibly TRBD1 (6 bases). Per germline, CDR1 LGHNA and CDR2 YNFKEQ. The CDR3 runs 16 residues. As DNA, the CDR3 is TGTGCCCGCAGCCAAGATCCGGGACATGGCACAGATACGCAGTATTTT. Translated, it gives CARSQDPGHGTDTQYF.

A single count supports this clonotype. A much larger clone is a single base away; this may be a read error. The chain links TRBV28 to TRBJ2-1; 9 bases are shared with TRBD2. There are 19 residues in the CDR3. Germline CDR1 and CDR2: MDHEN and SYDVKM. The CDR3 here is CVSSLSGLARAGSYNEQFF. CDR3 DNA sequence: TGTGTCAGCAGTTTATCCGGACTAGCGAGGGCGGGTTCCTACAATGAGCAGTTCTTC.

Notes on this clonotype: Germline is not matched at one junction end, which may reflect a read error. The chain couples TRBV5-6 to TRBJ2-3; the match to TRBD1 covers 10 bases. Germline V gives CDR1 SGHDT, CDR2 YYEEEE. This CDR3 is built from 16 residues. The CDR3 sequence is CASSRQGAAYTDMQYF. CDR3 sequence (DNA): TGTGCCAGCAGCAGACAGGGGGCGGCCTACACAGATATGCAGTATTTT.

With regard to this clonotype: The junction departs from the called germline gene at one end, perhaps through a read error. The chain recombines TRBV11-2 with TRBJ2-3; weak D call: TRBD2 (6 bases). Germline-derived CDR1 and CDR2 are SGHAT and FQNNGV. This CDR3 has 14 residues. CDR3 DNA: TGTGCTAGCAGCCCGGATAGGGAGGTAGATACGCAGTATTTT. It encodes CASSPDREVDTQYF.

CDR3 DNA sequence: TGTGCCAGCACTGCAGACATTGCGGAGCAGTTCTTC. Translating it yields CASTADIAEQFF. V gene TRBV25-1 combines with J gene TRBJ2-1, with no clear D. Germline assignment: CDR1 MGHDK and CDR2 SYGVNS. The ends were cut back, 7 bases at V and 10 bases at J, with 14 bases in the middle. The CDR3 runs 12 residues.